This T cell receptor beta chain was sequenced during a study of beta chain features in type 1 diabetes. Donors contributed one heparinised blood draw apiece, averaging about 116 mL. Stem cell-like memory, regulatory, central memory and naive CD4+ cells were sorted via CD45RO/CCR7/CD25/CD127/CD95/CD27. Without exception, sorted populations had purity beyond 98%. Overall study results and limits: Fewer insertions but more deletions were seen at VDJ junctions in type 1 diabetes patients. All four CD4+ subsets of Type 1 diabetes patients contained TCRB CDR3s that were moderately but significantly shorter.

Sequenced material consisted of expressed TCRB transcripts (all of the isolated RNA was reverse transcribed). The method was immunoSEQ multiplex PCR; TCRdb's version includes in-frame clones alone and lacks a portion of them. In the table there are 600,000 to 750,000 clones, around 12% of which are singletons. This clone was seen only a few times. Its matching antigen is unknown. Germline-derived CDR1 and CDR2 are SNHLY and FYNNEI. V shed 6 bases and J shed 3 bases, with 15 bases lying between them. The CDR3 loop spans 14 amino acids. V is TRBV2 and J is TRBJ2-7; D possibly uses TRBD1 or TRBD2 (5 bases each). The specimen sequenced was naive CD4+ T cells from blood. This receptor was identified in a man between 25 and 39 years old with type 1 diabetes. CDR3 sequence reads: CASSRDVALYEQYF. The CDR3 coding sequence is TGTGCCAGCAGCAGGGACGTTGCCCTCTACGAGCAGTACTTC.